This TCR beta chain was found in a study of T-cell memory formation after mild COVID-19. Using its own MiXCR run on the 5' RACE reads, TCRdb lists one record per CDR3 protein. The sample shows roughly 51,000 distinct CDR3 sequences, about 7% of them seen only once. The germline CDR1 and CDR2 sequences are SGHTA and FQGNSA. The CDR3 extends over 15 amino acids. Trimming cost V 7 bases and J 0 bases, with 10 bases left between them. This clonotype has more than one count but fewer than ten. This sequence joins TRBV7-2 and TRBJ1-6; D unresolved. The receptor was isolated from a man aged 18-30 years who had mild COVID-19 (a few samples of this study predate the infection). Cell type and time point are not known. The specimen sequenced was PBMCs or a T cell subset sorted from them (not recorded which). The CDR3 DNA reads as TGTGCCAGCACCTCCCGTAGCTCCTATAATTCACCCCTCCACTTT. Translating gives CASTSRSSYNSPLHF.